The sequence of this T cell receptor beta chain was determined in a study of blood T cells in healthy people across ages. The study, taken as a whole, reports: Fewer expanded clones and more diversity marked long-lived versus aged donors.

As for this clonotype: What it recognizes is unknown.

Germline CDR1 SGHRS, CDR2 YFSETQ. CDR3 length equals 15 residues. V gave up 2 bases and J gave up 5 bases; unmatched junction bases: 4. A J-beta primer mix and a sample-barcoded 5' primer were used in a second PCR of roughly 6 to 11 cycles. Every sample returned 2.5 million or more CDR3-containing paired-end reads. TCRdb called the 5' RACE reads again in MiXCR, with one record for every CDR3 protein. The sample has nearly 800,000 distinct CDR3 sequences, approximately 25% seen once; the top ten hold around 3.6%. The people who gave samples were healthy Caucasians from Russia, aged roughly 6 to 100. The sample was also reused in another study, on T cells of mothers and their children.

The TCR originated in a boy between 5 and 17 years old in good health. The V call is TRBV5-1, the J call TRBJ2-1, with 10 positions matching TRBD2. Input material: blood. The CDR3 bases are TGCGCCAGCAGCTTCGGACTAGCGGTCCACAATGAGCAGTTCTTC. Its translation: CASSFGLAVHNEQFF.